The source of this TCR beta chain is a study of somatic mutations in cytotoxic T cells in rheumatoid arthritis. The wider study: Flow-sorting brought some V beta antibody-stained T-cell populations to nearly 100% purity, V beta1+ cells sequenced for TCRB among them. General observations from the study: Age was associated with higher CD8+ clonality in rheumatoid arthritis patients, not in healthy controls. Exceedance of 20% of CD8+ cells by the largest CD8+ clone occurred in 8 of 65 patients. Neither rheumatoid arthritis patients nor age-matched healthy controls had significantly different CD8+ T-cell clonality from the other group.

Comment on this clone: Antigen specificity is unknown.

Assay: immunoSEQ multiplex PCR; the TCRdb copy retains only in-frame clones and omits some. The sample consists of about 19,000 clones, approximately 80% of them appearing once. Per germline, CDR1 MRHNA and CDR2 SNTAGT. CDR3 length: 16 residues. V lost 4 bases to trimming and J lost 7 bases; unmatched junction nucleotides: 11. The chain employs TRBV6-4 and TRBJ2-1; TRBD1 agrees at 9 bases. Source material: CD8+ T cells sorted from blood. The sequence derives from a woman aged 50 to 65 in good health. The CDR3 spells CASSGGRTGEVNEQFF. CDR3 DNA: TGTGCCAGCAGTGGGGGCCGGACAGGGGAGGTGAATGAGCAGTTCTTC.